One and the same sample provided the 10 T cell receptor beta chains below, sequenced in a study of cytomegalovirus exposure and HLA in healthy donors. Researchers ran the PCR with 60 Vbeta and 13 Jbeta primers. The method was immunoSEQ multiplex PCR; TCRdb's version includes in-frame clones alone and lacks a portion of them. The repertoire holds about 140,000 clones, with roughly three quarters as singletons. The sample taken for sequencing was PBMCs. Receptor source: a man aged 60 to 69 in good health and CMV-seronegative.

The rearrangement joins TRBV6-5 to TRBJ1-2; 8 positions agree with TRBD1. Looked up from germline, CDR1 is MNHEY and CDR2 is SVGAGI. V lost 0 bases, J lost 8 bases, and 11 bases stayed unmatched. There are 16 residues in the CDR3. The CDR3 DNA is TGTGCCAGCAGTTACTCCCAGGGGGCGGAATTTGACGGCTACACCTTC. It is translated as CASSYSQGAEFDGYTF.

The CDR3 nucleotides read TGTGCTAGTGGTTTGGATACAGGGGATGCTTTCTTT. It specifies CASGLDTGDAFF. The rearrangement links TRBV12-5 to TRBJ1-1; TRBD1 matches at 7 bases. Trimming cost V 1 base and J 11 bases; bases outside gene matches: 4. CDR3 size: 12 residues. CDR1 is LGHNT and CDR2 is FRNRAP in the germline V gene.

This clone has only a few counts. The chain joins TRBV5-6 to TRBJ1-6; 8 nucleotides align to TRBD1. Germline CDR1 reads SGHDT; CDR2 reads YYEEEE. The CDR3 is made up of 14 amino acids. Unmatched junction bases numbered 6, after V lost 6 bases and J lost 7 bases. The CDR3 region is CASIGQGVNSPLHF. The CDR3 DNA is TGTGCCAGCATCGGACAGGGAGTCAATTCACCCCTCCACTTT.

The gene calls are TRBV2 and TRBJ2-7, with TRBD2 matching over 9 bases. Unmatched junction bases numbered 7, after V lost 3 bases and J lost 4 bases. CDR1 and CDR2 from the germline V gene are SNHLY and FYNNEI. The CDR3 length is 15 residues. This CDR3 is CASSDPLAGNYEQYF. As DNA, the CDR3 is TGTGCCAGCAGTGACCCCCTAGCGGGAAATTACGAGCAGTACTTC.

The gene calls are TRBV28 and TRBJ1-1; the D gene is possibly TRBD1 (5 bases). The CDR3 length is 14 residues. Trimming took 1 base from V and 6 from J, leaving 12 bases between them. CDR1 MDHEN and CDR2 SYDVKM come from the germline V gene. The CDR3 bases are TGTGCCAGCAGTTTATTGGGGGGTCCCTCTGAAGCTTTCTTT. Its protein is CASSLLGGPSEAFF.

This chain uses TRBV28 with TRBJ1-3; D might be TRBD1 (5 bases). V was clipped by 5 bases and J by 0 bases, with 11 bases between them. Germline V gene data show CDR1 as MDHEN and CDR2 as SYDVKM. There are 15 residues in the CDR3. The CDR3 region is CASSLHGGSGNTIYF. The CDR3 DNA follows: TGTGCCAGCAGTCTACACGGGGGCTCTGGAAACACCATATATTTT.

This clone has only one observation. The rearrangement uses TRBV6-1 and TRBJ2-2; the D is unclear. The CDR3 is 12 amino acids. Germline CDR1 MNHNS, CDR2 SASEGT. Trimming removed 7 bases at V and 1 base at J, with 4 bases between. In nucleotides, the CDR3 is TGTGCCAGCATGCGGAACACCGGGGAGCTGTTTTTT. Its protein is CASMRNTGELFF.

The chain links TRBV7-3 to TRBJ1-2; D is unclear. CDR3 size: 15 residues. CDR1 and CDR2 (germline): SGHTA, FQGTGA. Trimming stripped 2 bases from V and 8 bases from J, with 18 bases between. Written as DNA, the CDR3 is TGTGCCAGCAGCTTATCGTCAGGATCAGCGGGCGGCTACACCTTC. It specifies CASSLSSGSAGGYTF. The entire variable domain, with the rest obtained from reference TRBV7-3 and TRBJ1-2, is as follows: GAGVSQTPSNKVTEKGKYVELRCDPISGHTALYWYRQSLGQGPEFLIYFQGTGAADDSGLPNDRFFAVRPEGSVSTLKIQRTERGDSAVYLCASSLSSGSAGGYTFGSGTRLTVV.

The chain recombines TRBV6-1 with TRBJ2-3; a weak D match, TRBD2 (6 bases). V lost 4 bases to trimming and J lost 2 bases, with 16 bases between them. The germline V gene has CDR1 MNHNS and CDR2 SASEGT. This CDR3 spans 16 amino acids. The CDR3: CASSAFRELFTDTQYF. The CDR3 region has the DNA TGTGCCAGCAGTGCCTTCCGGGAGCTCTTCACAGATACGCAGTATTTT.

This chain joins TRBV6-1 and TRBJ1-1, with D possibly TRBD1 on 5 matching bases. The V end was cut by 4 bases, the J end by 3 bases, with 9 bases between. The V gene's germline CDR1 is MNHNS and CDR2 SASEGT. This CDR3 region has 13 residues. CDR3 coding DNA: TGTGCCAGCAGTGGAAGGGGTGACACTGAAGCTTTCTTT. This sequence encodes CASSGRGDTEAFF.